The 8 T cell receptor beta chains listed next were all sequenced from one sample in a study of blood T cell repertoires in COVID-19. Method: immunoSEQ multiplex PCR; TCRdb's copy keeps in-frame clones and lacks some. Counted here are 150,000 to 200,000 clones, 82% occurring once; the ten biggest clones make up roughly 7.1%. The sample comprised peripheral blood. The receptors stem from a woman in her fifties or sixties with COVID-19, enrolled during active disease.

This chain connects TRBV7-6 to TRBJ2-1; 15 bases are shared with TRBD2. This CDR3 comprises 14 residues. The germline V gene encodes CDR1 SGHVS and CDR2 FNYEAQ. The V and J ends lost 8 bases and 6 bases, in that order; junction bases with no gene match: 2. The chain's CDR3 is CASGTSGRLNEQFF. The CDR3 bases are TGTGCCAGCGGGACTAGCGGGAGGCTCAATGAGCAGTTCTTC.

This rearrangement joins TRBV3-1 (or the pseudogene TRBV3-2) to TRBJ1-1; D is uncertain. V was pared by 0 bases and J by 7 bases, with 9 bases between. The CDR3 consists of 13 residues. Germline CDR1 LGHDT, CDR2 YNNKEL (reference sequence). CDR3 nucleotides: TGTGCCAGCAGCCAAGAGTGGGCAGGTGAAGCTTTCTTT. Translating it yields CASSQEWAGEAFF.

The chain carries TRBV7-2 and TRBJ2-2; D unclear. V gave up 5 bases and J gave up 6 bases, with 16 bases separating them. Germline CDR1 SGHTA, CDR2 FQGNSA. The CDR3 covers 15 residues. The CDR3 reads CASSESGTSAGELFF. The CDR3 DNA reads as TGTGCCAGCAGCGAATCCGGAACAAGCGCCGGGGAGCTGTTTTTT. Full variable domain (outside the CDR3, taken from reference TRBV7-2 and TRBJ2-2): GAGVSQSPSNKVTEKGKDVELRCDPISGHTALYWYRQSLGQGLEFLIYFQGNSAPDKSGLPSDRFSAERTGGSVSTLTIQRTQQEDSAVYLCASSESGTSAGELFFGEGSRLTVL.

As DNA, the CDR3 is TGTGCCAGCAGCGTGGCAGGGGGATATGGCTACACCTTC. It translates to CASSVAGGYGYTF. The chain joins TRBV11-2 to TRBJ1-2; 7 bases fit TRBD1. Germline V gene lookup returns CDR1 SGHAT and CDR2 FQNNGV. The V segment lost 5 bases and the J segment 5 bases; nucleotides outside the gene matches: 5. CDR3 length: 13 amino acids.

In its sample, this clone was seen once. CDR3 nucleotide sequence: TGTGCCAGAGGGACTAGCGGGGGCTTTGGCACAGATACGCAGTATTTT. Its protein is CARGTSGGFGTDTQYF. The gene calls are TRBV2 and TRBJ2-3, with TRBD2 matching over 14 bases. Germline lookup yields CDR1 SNHLY and CDR2 FYNNEI. The V segment lost 9 bases and the J segment 1 base; nucleotides outside the gene matches: 6. The CDR3 totals 16 residues.

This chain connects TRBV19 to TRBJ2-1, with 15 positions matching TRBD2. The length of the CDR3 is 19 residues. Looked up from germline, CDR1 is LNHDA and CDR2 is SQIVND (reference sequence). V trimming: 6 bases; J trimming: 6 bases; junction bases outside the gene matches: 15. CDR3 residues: CASRRTPGLAGGSGNEQFF. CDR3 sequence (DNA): TGTGCCAGTAGGAGAACACCGGGACTAGCGGGAGGCAGTGGCAATGAGCAGTTCTTC.

The CDR3 region has the DNA TGTGCCAGCAGGTACGGGATGAACACTGAAGCTTTCTTT. It encodes CASRYGMNTEAFF. The V and J genes are TRBV25-1 and TRBJ1-1; no firm D call. CDR1 is MGHDK and CDR2 is SYGVNS in the germline V gene. V was pared by 6 bases and J by 0 bases, with 8 bases between. The CDR3 contains 13 residues.

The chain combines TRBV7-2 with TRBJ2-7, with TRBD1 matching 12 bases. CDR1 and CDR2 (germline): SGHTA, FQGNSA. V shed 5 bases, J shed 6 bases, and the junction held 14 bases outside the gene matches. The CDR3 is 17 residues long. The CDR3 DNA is TGTGCCAGCAGCCCCCAGCCCCCCGGGACAGGGGGCAGCGAGCAGTACTTC. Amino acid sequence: CASSPQPPGTGGSEQYF.